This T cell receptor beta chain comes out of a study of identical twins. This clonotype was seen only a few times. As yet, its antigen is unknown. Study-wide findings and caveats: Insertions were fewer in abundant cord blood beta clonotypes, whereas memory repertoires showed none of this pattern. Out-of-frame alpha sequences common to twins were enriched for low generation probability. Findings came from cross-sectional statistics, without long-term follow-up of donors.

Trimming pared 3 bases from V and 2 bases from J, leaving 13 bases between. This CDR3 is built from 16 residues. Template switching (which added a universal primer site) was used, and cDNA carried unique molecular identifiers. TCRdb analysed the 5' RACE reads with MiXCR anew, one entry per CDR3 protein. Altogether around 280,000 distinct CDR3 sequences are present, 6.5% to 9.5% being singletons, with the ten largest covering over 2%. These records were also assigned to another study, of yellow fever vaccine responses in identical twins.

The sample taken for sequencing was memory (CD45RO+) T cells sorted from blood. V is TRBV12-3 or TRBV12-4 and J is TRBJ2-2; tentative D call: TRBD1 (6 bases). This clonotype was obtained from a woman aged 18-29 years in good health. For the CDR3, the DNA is TGTGCCAGCAGTTTTGGTGGGGGCACCAACACCGGGGAGCTGTTTTTT. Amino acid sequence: CASSFGGGTNTGELFF.